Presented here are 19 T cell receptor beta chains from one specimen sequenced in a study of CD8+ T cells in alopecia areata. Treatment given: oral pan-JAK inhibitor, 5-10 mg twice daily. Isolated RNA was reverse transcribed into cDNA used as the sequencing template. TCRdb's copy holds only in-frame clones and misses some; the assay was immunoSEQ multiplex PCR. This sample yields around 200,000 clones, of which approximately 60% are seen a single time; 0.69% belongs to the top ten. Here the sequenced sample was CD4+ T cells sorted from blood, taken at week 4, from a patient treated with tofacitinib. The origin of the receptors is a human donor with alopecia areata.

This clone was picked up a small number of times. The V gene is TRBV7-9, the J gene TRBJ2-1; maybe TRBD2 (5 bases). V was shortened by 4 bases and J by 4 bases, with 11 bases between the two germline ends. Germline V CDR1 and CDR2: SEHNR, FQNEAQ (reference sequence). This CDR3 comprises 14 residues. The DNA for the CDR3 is TGTGCCAGCAGCTCTTTCGGGATTTACAATGAGCAGTTCTTC. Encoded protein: CASSSFGIYNEQFF.

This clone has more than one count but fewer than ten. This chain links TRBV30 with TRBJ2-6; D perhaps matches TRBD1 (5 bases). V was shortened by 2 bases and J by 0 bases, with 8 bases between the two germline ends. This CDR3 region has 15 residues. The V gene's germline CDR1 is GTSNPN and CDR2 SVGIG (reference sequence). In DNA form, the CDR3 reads TGTGCCTGGAGTCGACAGAGCTCTGGGGCCAACGTCCTGACTTTC. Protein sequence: CAWSRQSSGANVLTF.

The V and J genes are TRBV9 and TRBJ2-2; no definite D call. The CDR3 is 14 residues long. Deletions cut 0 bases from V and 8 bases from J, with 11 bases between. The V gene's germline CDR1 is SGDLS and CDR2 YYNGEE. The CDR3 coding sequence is TGTGCCAGCAGCGTAGGACCCAATGCGGGGGAGCTGTTTTTT. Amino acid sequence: CASSVGPNAGELFF.

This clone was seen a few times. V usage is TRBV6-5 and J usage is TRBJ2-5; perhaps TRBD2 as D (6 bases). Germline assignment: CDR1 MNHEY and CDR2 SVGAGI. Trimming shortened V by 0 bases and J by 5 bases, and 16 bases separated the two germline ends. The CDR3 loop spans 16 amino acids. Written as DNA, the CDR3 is TGTGCCAGCAGTTACTCGAGTCGGAGGGGCCGGGAGACCCAGTACTTC. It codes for CASSYSSRRGRETQYF.

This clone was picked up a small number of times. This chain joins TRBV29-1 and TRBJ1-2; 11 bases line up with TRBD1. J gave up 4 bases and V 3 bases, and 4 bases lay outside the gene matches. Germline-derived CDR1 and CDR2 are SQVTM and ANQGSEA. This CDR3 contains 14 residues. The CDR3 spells CSVEGTGGIYGYTF. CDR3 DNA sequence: TGCAGCGTTGAGGGGACAGGGGGAATCTATGGCTACACCTTC.

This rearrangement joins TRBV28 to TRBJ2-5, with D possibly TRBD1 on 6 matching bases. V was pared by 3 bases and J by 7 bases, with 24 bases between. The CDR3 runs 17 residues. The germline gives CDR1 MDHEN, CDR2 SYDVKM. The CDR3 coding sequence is TGTGCCAGCAGTTTTCCACTATTGGGGGCGCGAGTAGGGACCCAGTACTTC. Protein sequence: CASSFPLLGARVGTQYF. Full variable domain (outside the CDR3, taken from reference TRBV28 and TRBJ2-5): DVKVTQSSRYLVKRTGEKVFLECVQDMDHENMFWYRQDPGLGLRLIYFSYDVKMKEKGDIPEGYSVSREKKERFSLILESASTNQTSMYLCASSFPLLGARVGTQYFGPGTRLLVL.

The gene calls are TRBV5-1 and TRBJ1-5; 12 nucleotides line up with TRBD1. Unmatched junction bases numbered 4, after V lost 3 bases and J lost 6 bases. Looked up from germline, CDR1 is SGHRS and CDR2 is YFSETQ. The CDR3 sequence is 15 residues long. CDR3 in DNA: TGCGCCAGCAGCTCCGGGACAGGGGGCTTTCAGCCCCAGCATTTT. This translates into CASSSGTGGFQPQHF.

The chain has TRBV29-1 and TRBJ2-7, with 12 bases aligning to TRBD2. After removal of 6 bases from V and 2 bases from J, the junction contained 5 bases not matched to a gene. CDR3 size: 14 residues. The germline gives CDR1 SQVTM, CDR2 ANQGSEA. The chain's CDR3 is CSVVASGRAYEQYF. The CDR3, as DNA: TGCAGCGTGGTAGCTAGCGGGAGGGCCTACGAGCAGTACTTC.

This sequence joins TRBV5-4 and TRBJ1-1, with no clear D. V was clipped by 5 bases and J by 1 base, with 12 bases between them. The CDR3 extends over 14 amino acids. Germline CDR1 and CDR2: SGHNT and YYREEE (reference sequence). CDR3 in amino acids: CASSKRVKNTEAFF. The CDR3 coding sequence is TGTGCCAGCAGTAAAAGGGTCAAGAACACTGAAGCTTTCTTT.

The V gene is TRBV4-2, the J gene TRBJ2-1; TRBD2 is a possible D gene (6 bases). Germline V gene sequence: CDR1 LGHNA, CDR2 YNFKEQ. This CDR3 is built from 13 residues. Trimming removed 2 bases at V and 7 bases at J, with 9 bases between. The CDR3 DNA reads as TGTGCCAGCAGCCAATGGGGGGAGAATGAGCAGTTCTTC. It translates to CASSQWGENEQFF.

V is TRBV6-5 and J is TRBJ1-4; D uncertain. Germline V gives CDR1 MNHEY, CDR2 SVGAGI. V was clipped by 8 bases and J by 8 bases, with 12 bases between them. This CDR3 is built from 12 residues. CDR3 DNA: TGTGCCAGCCAAAGGCCGGGGGAAAAACTGTTTTTT. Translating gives CASQRPGEKLFF.

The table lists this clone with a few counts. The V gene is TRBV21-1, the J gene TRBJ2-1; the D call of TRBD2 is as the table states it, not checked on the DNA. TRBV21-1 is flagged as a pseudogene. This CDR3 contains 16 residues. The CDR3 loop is CASSGPGSSSNNEQFF. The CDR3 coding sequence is TGTGCCAGCAGCGGCCCCGGGAGCTCCTCGAACAATGAGCAGTTCTTC.

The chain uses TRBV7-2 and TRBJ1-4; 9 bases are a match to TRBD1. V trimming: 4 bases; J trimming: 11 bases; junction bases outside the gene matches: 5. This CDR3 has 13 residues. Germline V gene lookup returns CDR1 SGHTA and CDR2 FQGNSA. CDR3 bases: TGTGCCAGCAGCTCTACAGGGGGCGGGAAACTGTTTTTT. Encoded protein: CASSSTGGGKLFF.

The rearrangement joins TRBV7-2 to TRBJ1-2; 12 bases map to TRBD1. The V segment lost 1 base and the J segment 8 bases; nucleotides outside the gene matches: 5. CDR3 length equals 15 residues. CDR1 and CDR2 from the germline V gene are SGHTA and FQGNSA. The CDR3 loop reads CASSLGGTGGVGYTF. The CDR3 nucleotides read TGTGCCAGCAGCTTAGGTGGGACAGGGGGCGTCGGCTACACCTTC.

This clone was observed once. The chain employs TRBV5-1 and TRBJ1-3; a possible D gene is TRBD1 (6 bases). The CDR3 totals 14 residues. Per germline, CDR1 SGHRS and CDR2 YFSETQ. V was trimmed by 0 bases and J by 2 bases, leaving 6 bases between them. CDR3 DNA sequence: TGCGCCAGCAGCTTGGACAGGGCTGGAAACACCATATATTTT. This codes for CASSLDRAGNTIYF. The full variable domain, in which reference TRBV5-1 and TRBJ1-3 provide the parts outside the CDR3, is KAGVTQTPRYLIKTRGQQVTLSCSPISGHRSVSWYQQTPGQGLQFLFEYFSETQRNKGNFPGRFSGRQFSNSRSEMNVSTLELGDSALYLCASSLDRAGNTIYFGEGSWLTVV.

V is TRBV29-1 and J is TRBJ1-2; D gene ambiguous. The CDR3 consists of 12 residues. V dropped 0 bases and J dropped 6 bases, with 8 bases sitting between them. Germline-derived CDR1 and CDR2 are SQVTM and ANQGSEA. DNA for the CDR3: TGCAGCGTTGAAGATGTGGGGAATGGCTACACCTTC. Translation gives CSVEDVGNGYTF.

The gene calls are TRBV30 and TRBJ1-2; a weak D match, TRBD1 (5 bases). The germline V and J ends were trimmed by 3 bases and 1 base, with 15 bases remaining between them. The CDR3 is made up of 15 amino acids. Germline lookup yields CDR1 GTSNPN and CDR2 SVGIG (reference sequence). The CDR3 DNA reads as TGTGCCTGGAGGGGGCAGGAGACCTTTAACTATGGCTACACCTTC. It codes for CAWRGQETFNYGYTF.

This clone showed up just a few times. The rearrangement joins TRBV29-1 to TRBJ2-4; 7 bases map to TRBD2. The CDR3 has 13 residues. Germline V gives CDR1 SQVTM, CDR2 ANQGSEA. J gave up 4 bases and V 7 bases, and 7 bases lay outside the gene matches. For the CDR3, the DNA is TGCAGCGCCCGGGACGGGGGGAAAAACATTCAGTACTTC. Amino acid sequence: CSARDGGKNIQYF.

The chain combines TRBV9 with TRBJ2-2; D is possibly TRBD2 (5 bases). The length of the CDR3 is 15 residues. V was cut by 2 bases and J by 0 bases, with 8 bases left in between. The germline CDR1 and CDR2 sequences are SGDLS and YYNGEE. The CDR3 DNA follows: TGTGCCAGCAGCGTCCGGGGAACGAACACCGGGGAGCTGTTTTTT. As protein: CASSVRGTNTGELFF.